What follows describes a single T cell receptor (beta chain). Its antigen is still unknown. Profiles of TCR beta VDJ and CDR3 were generated from a genomic DNA template. One entry per CDR3 protein, called by TCRdb with MiXCR from the reads. The sample records about 190,000 distinct CDR3 sequences, less than 65% being singletons. This entry comes from a study of CD8+CD57+ T cells in acquired aplastic anemia. About the research overall: Yields of DNA that came from sorted CD4+ and CD8+ cells averaged roughly 3.3 ug. General study results and limits: In common between the patients and the controls were around 29 CD8+ CDR3 sequences. Significance was not reached for CD8+ Simpson's diversity between patients and controls.

The germline V gene encodes CDR1 SGHTA and CDR2 FQGNSA. This CDR3 spans 14 amino acids. Trimming removed 2 bases from V and 1 base from J, with 8 bases in between. The sequenced material came from sorted CD4+, CD8+, or CD8+CD57+ T cells (not recorded which) from PBMCs. The origin of this receptor is a human donor in good health, serving as a control. The J gene is TRBJ2-5, the V gene TRBV7-2; maybe TRBD1 (5 bases). DNA for the CDR3: TGTGCCAGCAGCTTATTTAGGGGCCAAGAGACCCAGTACTTC. Translation gives CASSLFRGQETQYF.